This T cell receptor beta chain was sequenced for a study of T-cell memory formation after mild COVID-19. Study observations and caveats: CD4/CD8 balance held among clones contracting day 15 to 85, and later expanders leaned CD4+. Memory sampled before infection contained some responding clones, suggesting cross-reactive memory joined.

Trimming pared 0 bases from V and 0 bases from J, leaving 9 bases between. Germline CDR1 is ENHRY and CDR2 is SYGVKD. The CDR3 sequence is 16 residues long. As to this clonotype: Its antigen is not identified.

5'RACE with constant-segment primers yielded barcoded, UMI-tagged TCR alpha and TCR beta cDNA libraries. TCRdb re-called the 5' RACE reads through MiXCR, storing one row per CDR3 protein. The sample holds roughly 280,000 distinct CDR3 sequences, 15% to 20% seen once. The source of this sequence is a man between 18 and 29 years old who had mild COVID-19 (a few samples of this study predate the infection). Cell type and time point are not known. V is TRBV10-3 and J is TRBJ1-5, with D possibly matching TRBD1 (5 bases). What was sequenced was PBMCs or a T cell subset sorted from them (not recorded which). CDR3 nucleotides: TGTGCCATCAGTGAGTCAAGGGGAAATAGCAATCAGCCCCAGCATTTT. It encodes CAISESRGNSNQPQHF.